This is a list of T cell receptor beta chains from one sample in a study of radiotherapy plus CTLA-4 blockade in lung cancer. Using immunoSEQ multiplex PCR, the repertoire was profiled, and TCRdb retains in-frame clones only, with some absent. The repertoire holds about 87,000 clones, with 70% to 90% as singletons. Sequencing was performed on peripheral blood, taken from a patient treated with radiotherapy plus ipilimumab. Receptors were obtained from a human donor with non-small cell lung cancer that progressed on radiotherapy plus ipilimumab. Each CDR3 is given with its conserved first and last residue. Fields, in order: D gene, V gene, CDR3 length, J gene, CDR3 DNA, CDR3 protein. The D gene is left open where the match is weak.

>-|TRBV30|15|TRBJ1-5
TGTGCCTGGAGGGGGGGAGCGGGGGGGAATCAGCCCCAGCATTTT
CAWRGGAGGNQPQHF
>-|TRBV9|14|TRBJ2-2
TGTGCCAGCAGCGTAGGACTAGGTACCGGGGAGCTGTTTTTT
CASSVGLGTGELFF
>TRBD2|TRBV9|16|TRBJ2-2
TGTGCCAGCAGCAGCCGGACTAGCGGGAACACCGGGGAGCTGTTTTTT
CASSSRTSGNTGELFF
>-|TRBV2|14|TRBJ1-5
TGTGCCAGCAACTTACAGGGTTTGGCTCAGCCCCAGCATTTT
CASNLQGLAQPQHF
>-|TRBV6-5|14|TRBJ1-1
TGTGCCAGCAGACCCGGACATTCGAACACTGAAGCTTTCTTT
CASRPGHSNTEAFF
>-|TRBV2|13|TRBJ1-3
TGTGCCAGCAGTGACGGATTTGGAAACACCATATATTTT
CASSDGFGNTIYF
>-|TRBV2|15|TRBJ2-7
TGTGCCAGCAGTGAGGGGACGGGCAGTCCCTACGAGCAGTACTTC
CASSEGTGSPYEQYF
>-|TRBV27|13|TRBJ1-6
TGTGCCAGCAGTTTATCGGGTCCCTCACCCCTCCACTTT
CASSLSGPSPLHF
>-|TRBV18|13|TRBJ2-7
TGTGCCAGCTCAACGACAGTGACCTACGAGCAGTACTTC
CASSTTVTYEQYF
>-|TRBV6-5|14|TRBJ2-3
TGTGCCAGCAGTTACTCGACTCTTTCAGATACGCAGTATTTT
CASSYSTLSDTQYF
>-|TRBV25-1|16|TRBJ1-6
TGTGCCAGCAGTGATTTTGGGAGCTCCTATAATTCACCCCTCCACTTT
CASSDFGSSYNSPLHF
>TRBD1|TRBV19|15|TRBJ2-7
TGTGCCAGTAAGGACTCGGGACAGGGGGCCTACGAGCAGTACTTC
CASKDSGQGAYEQYF
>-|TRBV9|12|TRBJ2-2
TGTGCCAGCAACAGGGCCACCGGGGAGCTGTTTTTT
CASNRATGELFF
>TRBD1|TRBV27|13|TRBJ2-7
TGTGCCAGCAGACCCCCAAGCAGGGGGGAGCAGTACTTC
CASRPPSRGEQYF
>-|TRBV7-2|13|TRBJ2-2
TGTGCCAGCAGCTTAAGCAGAACCGGGGAGCTGTTTTTT
CASSLSRTGELFF
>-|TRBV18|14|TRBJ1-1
TGTGCCAGCTCGGGGCAGGGGCTGGGCACTGAAGCTTTCTTT
CASSGQGLGTEAFF
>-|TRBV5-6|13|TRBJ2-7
TGTGCCAGCAGCTTGGAACGCCAATCCGAGCAGTACTTC
CASSLERQSEQYF
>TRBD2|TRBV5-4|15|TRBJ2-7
TGTGCCAGCAGCAGCGGGGTAGCGGGAGTCGGTGAGCAGTACTTC
CASSSGVAGVGEQYF
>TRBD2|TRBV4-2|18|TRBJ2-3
TGTGCCAGCAGCCAAGAGTTGGGACTAGCGGGGGGCACAGATACGCAGTATTTT
CASSQELGLAGGTDTQYF
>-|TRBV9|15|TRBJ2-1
TGTGCCAGCAGCGCGTCCCCAACGGAATACAATGAGCAGTTCTTC
CASSASPTEYNEQFF
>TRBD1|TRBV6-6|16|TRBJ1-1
TGTGCCAGCAGTCGGCCGACAGGGGCGGGGGGCACTGAAGCTTTCTTT
CASSRPTGAGGTEAFF
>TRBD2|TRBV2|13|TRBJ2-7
TGTGCCAGCAGTGATCCGGGGGGATTCGAGCAGTACTTC
CASSDPGGFEQYF
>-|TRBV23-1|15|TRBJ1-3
TGCGCCAGCAGTCAGGTGGATAGCCACGGAAACACCATATATTTT
CASSQVDSHGNTIYF
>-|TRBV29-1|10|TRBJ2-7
TGCAGCGTTGGGACGGGTGAGCAGTACTTC
CSVGTGEQYF
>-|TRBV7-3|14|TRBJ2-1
TGTGCCAGCAGCTTATGGAGACAGTTAAATGAGCAGTTCTTC
CASSLWRQLNEQFF
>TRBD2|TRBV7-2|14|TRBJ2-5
TGTGCCAGCAGCCGAGCGGGAGTCCAAGAGACCCAGTACTTC
CASSRAGVQETQYF
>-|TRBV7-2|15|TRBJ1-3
TGTGCCAGCAGCTTAGTGGGGGGGGCGGGAAACACCATATATTTT
CASSLVGGAGNTIYF
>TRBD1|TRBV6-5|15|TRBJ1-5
TGTGCCAGCAGTTACAAGGGACAGGGGAATCAGCCCCAGCATTTT
CASSYKGQGNQPQHF
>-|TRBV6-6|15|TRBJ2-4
TGTGCCAGCAGCTACAGGGAATCGAGGGTAAACATTCAGTACTTC
CASSYRESRVNIQYF
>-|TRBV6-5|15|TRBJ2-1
TGTGCCAGCAGTTACGATACTAGGGGCGGCAATGAGCAGTTCTTC
CASSYDTRGGNEQFF
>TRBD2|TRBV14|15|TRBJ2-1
TGTGCCAGCAGCCCGGGACTAGCGCGAGCAAATGAGCAGTTCTTC
CASSPGLARANEQFF